These T cell receptor beta chains were read from a single sample in a study of CD8+CD57+ T cells in acquired aplastic anemia. TCRdb redid the calling of the reads with MiXCR, one entry per CDR3 protein. In the table there are 150,000 to 180,000 distinct CDR3 sequences, 52% of which are singletons. The sequenced sample was sorted CD4+, CD8+, or CD8+CD57+ T cells (not recorded which) from PBMCs. These receptor sequences come from a human donor with aplastic anemia. The CDR3 runs from the conserved cysteine through the conserved F or W. The D gene is left open where the match is weak. Clone size is not always given. Where it is, it says once, few, many or a class for expanded clones.

>TRBJ2-5|NA|NA|TRBV6-4
CASSTQGLETQYF
TGTGCCAGCAGCACACAGGGTCTAGAGACCCAGTACTTC
>TRBJ1-2|NA|NA|TRBV19
CASSMATGLNYGYTF
TGTGCCAGTAGTATGGCAACAGGTCTGAACTATGGCTACACCTTC
>TRBJ2-5|NA|TRBD2|TRBV15
CAASSRGGRETQYF
TGTGCCGCCAGCTCCCGGGGGGGGCGAGAGACCCAGTACTTC
>TRBJ1-1|NA|NA|TRBV11-1
CASSFKTGTSVNTEAFF
TGTGCCAGCAGTTTTAAAACAGGGACGTCGGTGAACACTGAAGCTTTCTTT
>TRBJ2-7|NA|NA|TRBV10-2
CASSELSGVTAYEQYF
TGCGCCAGCAGTGAGTTGAGCGGAGTAACTGCCTACGAGCAGTACTTC
>TRBJ2-7|once|NA|TRBV24-1
CATSDLESSYEQYF
TGTGCCACCAGTGATTTGGAAAGCTCCTACGAGCAGTACTTC
>TRBJ1-6|NA|NA|TRBV7-3
CASSLQGMDSPLHF
TGTGCCAGCAGCTTACAGGGGATGGATTCACCCCTCCACTTT
>TRBJ1-1|NA|NA|TRBV20-1
CSARDSGRTNEAFF
TGCAGTGCTAGAGATTCCGGGAGAACTAATGAAGCTTTCTTT
>TRBJ2-7|NA|TRBD2|TRBV7-8
CASSLASGAVEQYF
TGTGCCAGCAGCTTAGCTAGCGGGGCAGTCGAGCAGTACTTC
>TRBJ2-2|NA|NA|TRBV6-2/TRBV6-3
CASSYRAANTGELFF
TGTGCCAGCAGTTACCGGGCAGCGAACACCGGGGAGCTGTTTTTT
>TRBJ2-1|NA|TRBD1|TRBV11-1
CASSLGQGRFF
TGTGCCAGCAGCCTCGGACAGGGACGGTTCTTC
>TRBJ1-2|many|NA|TRBV4-3
CASSQDRWTAYGYTF
TGCGCCAGCAGCCAAGATCGGTGGACAGCCTATGGCTACACCTTC
>TRBJ1-2|many|NA|TRBV29-1
CSVRPTDGYTF
TGCAGCGTCCGCCCCACCGATGGCTACACCTTC
>TRBJ1-6|NA|NA|TRBV15
CATSGGRDSNSPLHF
TGTGCCACCAGCGGTGGTCGGGACTCTAATTCACCCCTCCACTTT
>TRBJ2-3|few|NA|TRBV19
CASNGADTQYF
TGTGCCAGTAATGGGGCTGATACGCAGTATTTT
>TRBJ2-7|NA|TRBD2|TRBV10-3
CAISRYTGTSLAEQYF
TGTGCCATCAGTCGATATACAGGGACTAGCTTAGCCGAGCAGTACTTC
>TRBJ2-7|NA|TRBD2|TRBV7-9
CASSLSGRADHEQYF
TGTGCCAGCAGCCTCAGCGGGAGGGCCGACCACGAGCAGTACTTC
>TRBJ1-6|NA|TRBD1|TRBV6-1
CASSRDRSSATLHF
TGTGCCAGCAGCCGGGACAGGTCATCTGCAACCCTCCACTTT
>TRBJ1-6|NA|TRBD1|TRBV20-1
CSASPDRVDSPLHF
TGCAGTGCTTCGCCAGACAGGGTAGATTCACCCCTCCACTTT
>TRBJ1-6|few|TRBD1|TRBV2
CASSEIDRAYSPLHF
TGTGCCAGCAGTGAAATCGACAGGGCGTATTCACCCCTCCACTTT
>TRBJ2-1|NA|NA|TRBV6-1
CASSRDWNANEQFF
TGTGCCAGCAGCCGGGACTGGAACGCGAATGAGCAGTTCTTC
>TRBJ2-7|NA|NA|TRBV10-3
CATVLGDHYYEQYF
TGTGCCACCGTTCTCGGGGATCACTACTACGAGCAGTACTTC
>TRBJ2-2|NA|NA|TRBV9
CASSVTSPVANTGELFF
TGTGCCAGCAGCGTAACATCGCCGGTCGCGAACACCGGGGAGCTGTTTTTT
>TRBJ2-5|many|TRBD2|TRBV11-2
CASSLRAQRGQETQYF
TGTGCCAGCAGCTTACGGGCCCAGCGGGGCCAAGAGACCCAGTACTTC
>TRBJ2-7|many|NA|TRBV4-1
CASSQATYYEQYF
TGCGCCAGCAGCCAAGCGACCTACTACGAGCAGTACTTC
>TRBJ2-3|NA|TRBD2|TRBV4-1
CASSRGLAESTDTQYF
TGCGCCAGCAGCCGGGGACTAGCGGAGAGCACAGATACGCAGTATTTT
>TRBJ2-7|NA|NA|TRBV29-1
CSHFSPGTVSYEQYF
TGCAGCCACTTCAGTCCCGGGACGGTCTCCTACGAGCAGTACTTC
>TRBJ2-2|NA|NA|TRBV29-1
CSVIDLIGGELFF
TGCAGCGTTATAGACCTCATTGGCGGGGAGCTGTTTTTT
>TRBJ1-2|NA|TRBD1|TRBV7-6
CASSPQGTGVGYTF
TGTGCCAGCAGCCCGCAGGGGACAGGGGTAGGCTACACCTTC
>TRBJ1-4|many|NA|TRBV5-1
CASSLAPTYEKLFF
TGCGCCAGCAGCTTGGCCCCAACGTATGAAAAACTGTTTTTT
>TRBJ1-1|many|NA|TRBV7-6
CASSLEVGGRTEAFF
TGTGCCAGCAGCTTAGAGGTAGGGGGACGGACTGAAGCTTTCTTT
>TRBJ1-2|many|TRBD1|TRBV20-1
CRIGTGGGYTF
TGCAGGATCGGGACAGGGGGAGGCTACACCTTC
>TRBJ2-2|many|TRBD2|TRBV9
CASSGLGLAGNTGELFF
TGTGCCAGCAGCGGACTCGGACTAGCGGGGAACACCGGGGAGCTGTTTTTT
>TRBJ1-1|few|NA|TRBV10-3
CAISGLEEAFF
TGTGCCATCAGTGGTCTCGAGGAAGCTTTCTTT
>TRBJ2-3|many|TRBD1|TRBV6-4
CASSDSGTASTDTQYF
TGTGCCAGCAGTGACTCGGGGACAGCTAGCACAGATACGCAGTATTTT
>TRBJ2-5|NA|NA|TRBV12-3/TRBV12-4
CASSLSGTETQYF
TGTGCCAGCAGTTTATCCGGGACAGAGACCCAGTACTTC
>TRBJ2-1|NA|TRBD1|TRBV15
CATSIDRGYNEQFF
TGTGCCACCAGCATAGACAGGGGTTACAATGAGCAGTTCTTC
>TRBJ1-5|NA|NA|TRBV10-2
CASQDRYQPQHF
TGCGCCAGCCAGGATAGATATCAGCCCCAGCATTTT
>TRBJ1-1|NA|NA|TRBV10-2
CASSSAGQNTEAFF
TGCGCCAGCAGTTCGGCAGGGCAGAACACTGAAGCTTTCTTT
>TRBJ1-1|once|NA|TRBV7-3
CASSSRAGYTEAFF
TGTGCCAGCAGCTCGCGCGCAGGGTACACTGAAGCTTTCTTT
>TRBJ1-2|NA|NA|TRBV10-1
CASRGRNYGYTF
TGCGCCAGCAGAGGGCGGAACTATGGCTACACCTTC
>TRBJ1-2|many|NA|TRBV20-1
CSARATGGANYGYTF
TGCAGTGCTAGAGCTACAGGTGGAGCTAACTATGGCTACACCTTC
>TRBJ1-6|NA|NA|TRBV20-1
CSARPPGHLNSPLHF
TGCAGTGCTAGACCCCCGGGACATCTCAATTCACCCCTCCACTTT
>TRBJ2-7|NA|NA|TRBV18
CASSPPQDSYEQYF
TGTGCCAGCTCACCACCCCAGGACTCCTACGAGCAGTACTTC
>TRBJ2-1|NA|TRBD1|TRBV24-1
CATSRQGTAEQFF
TGTGCCACCAGTCGTCAGGGGACAGCTGAGCAGTTCTTC
>TRBJ2-2|many|TRBD2|TRBV6-4
CASSGTSTGELFF
TGTGCCAGCAGTGGGACTAGCACCGGGGAGCTGTTTTTT
>TRBJ2-7|NA|NA|TRBV7-2
CASSSRGQDSYEQYF
TGTGCCAGCAGCTCTCGGGGTCAGGACTCCTACGAGCAGTACTTC
>TRBJ1-2|once|NA|TRBV10-3
CAISDSTGSYGYTF
TGTGCCATCAGTGACTCAACAGGGTCCTATGGCTACACCTTC